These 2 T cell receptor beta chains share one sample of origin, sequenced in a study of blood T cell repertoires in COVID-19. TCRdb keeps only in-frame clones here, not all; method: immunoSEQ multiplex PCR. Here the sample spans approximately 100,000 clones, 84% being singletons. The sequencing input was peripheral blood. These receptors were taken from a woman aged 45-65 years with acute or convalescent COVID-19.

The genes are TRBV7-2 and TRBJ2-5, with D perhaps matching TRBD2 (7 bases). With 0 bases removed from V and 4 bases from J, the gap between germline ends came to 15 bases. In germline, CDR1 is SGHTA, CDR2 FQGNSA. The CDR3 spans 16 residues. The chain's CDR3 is CASSLAGGLLGETQYF. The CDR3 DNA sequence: TGTGCCAGCAGCTTAGCGGGGGGGCTTTTAGGAGAGACCCAGTACTTC.

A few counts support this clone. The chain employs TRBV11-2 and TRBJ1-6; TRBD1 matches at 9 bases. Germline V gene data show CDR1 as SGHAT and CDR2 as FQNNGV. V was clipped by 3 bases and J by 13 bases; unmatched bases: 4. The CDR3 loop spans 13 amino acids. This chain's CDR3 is CASSLRDRVPLHF. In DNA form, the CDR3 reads TGTGCCAGCAGCTTGAGGGACAGGGTGCCCCTCCACTTT. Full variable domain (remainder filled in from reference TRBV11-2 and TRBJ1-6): EAGVAQSPRYKIIEKRQSVAFWCNPISGHATLYWYQQILGQGPKLLIQFQNNGVVDDSQLPKDRFSAERLKGVDSTLKIQPAKLEDSAVYLCASSLRDRVPLHFGNGTRLTVT.